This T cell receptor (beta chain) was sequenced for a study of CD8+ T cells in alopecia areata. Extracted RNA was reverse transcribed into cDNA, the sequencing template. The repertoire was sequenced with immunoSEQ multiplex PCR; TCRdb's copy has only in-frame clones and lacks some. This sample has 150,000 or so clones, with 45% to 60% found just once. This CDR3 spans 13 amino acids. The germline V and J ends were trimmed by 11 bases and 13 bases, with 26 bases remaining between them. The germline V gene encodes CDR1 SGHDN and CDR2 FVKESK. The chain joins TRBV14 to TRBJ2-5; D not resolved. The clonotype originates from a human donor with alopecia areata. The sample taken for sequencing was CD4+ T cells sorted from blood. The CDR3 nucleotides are TGTGCCTCCAGCACTCTAAGCGACTCAGCGTTGTACTTC. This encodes CASSTLSDSALYF. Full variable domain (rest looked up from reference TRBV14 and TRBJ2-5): EAGVTQFPSHSVIEKGQTVTLRCDPISGHDNLYWYRRVMGKEIKFLLHFVKESKQDESGMPNNRFLAERTGGTYSTLKVQPAELEDSGVYFCASSTLSDSALYFGPGTRLLVL.